A single sample is the source of the 10 T cell receptor beta chains below, sequenced in a study of CD8 T cells in ankylosing spondylitis. Study-wide findings and caveats: What seemed typical of ankylosing spondylitis blood was a TCR beta motif built from under 10 highly homologous variants.

These receptors are not linked to any known antigen. TCRdb re-analysed the 5' RACE reads in MiXCR, keeping a single row per CDR3 protein. The sample carries 750,000 to 850,000 distinct CDR3 sequences, around 11% recorded once. Material for sequencing was blood, either unsorted or a sorted T cell fraction (not recorded which). The receptors originated from a male donor with ankylosing spondylitis.

This chain uses TRBV9 with TRBJ2-7; D remains unclear. Per germline, CDR1 SGDLS and CDR2 YYNGEE. V lost 0 bases, J lost 6 bases, and 10 bases lay in between. CDR3 size: 13 residues. The CDR3 DNA reads as TGTGCCAGCAGCGTAGGGTCGAACGGCGAGCAGTACTTC. Translation gives CASSVGSNGEQYF.

This clonotype was counted only a few times. This chain links TRBV18 with TRBJ2-5; no firm D call. Germline CDR1 is KGHSH and CDR2 is LQKENI. The CDR3 length is 13 residues. Trimming stripped 4 bases from V and 3 bases from J, with 9 bases between. The CDR3 DNA reads as TGTGCCAGCTCACTGGGATTCAAAGAGACCCAGTACTTC. It encodes CASSLGFKETQYF.

This clonotype has only a few counts. This chain connects TRBV7-2 to TRBJ2-3; a possible D gene is TRBD1 (6 bases). Germline V CDR1 and CDR2: SGHTA, FQGNSA. V shed 4 bases and J shed 0 bases, with 11 bases lying between them. The CDR3 is 15 residues long. The CDR3 DNA sequence: TGTGCCAGCAGCTCAGGGACATTTAGCACAGATACGCAGTATTTT. Translating gives CASSSGTFSTDTQYF.

This clonotype was found a few times. The rearrangement joins TRBV9 to TRBJ2-5, with TRBD2 matching 11 bases. Germline V gives CDR1 SGDLS, CDR2 YYNGEE. The junction had 6 bases not matched to a gene; V was cut back by 0 bases and J by 5 bases. CDR3 length: 16 residues. The CDR3 coding sequence is TGTGCCAGCAGCGTAGGGAATAGCGGGGGGGCGGAGACCCAGTACTTC. It specifies CASSVGNSGGAETQYF.

The chain recombines TRBV5-1 with TRBJ2-2; D is possibly TRBD2 (5 bases). The CDR3 contains 14 residues. Per germline, CDR1 SGHRS and CDR2 YFSETQ. Trimming removed 0 bases from V and 4 bases from J, with 7 bases in between. The CDR3: CASSLEDFTGELFF. DNA of the CDR3: TGCGCCAGCAGCTTGGAGGACTTCACCGGGGAGCTGTTTTTT.

The rearrangement joins TRBV4-3 to TRBJ2-3; 11 nucleotides match TRBD2. The CDR3 totals 16 residues. In germline, CDR1 is LGHNA, CDR2 YSLEER. The junction had 6 bases not matched to a gene; V was cut back by 3 bases and J by 4 bases. The CDR3 nucleotides read TGCGCCAGCAGCCAGACTCCTAGCGGGAGGTCAGATACGCAGTATTTT. It specifies CASSQTPSGRSDTQYF.

This clonotype occurred many times. The chain uses TRBV12-3 or TRBV12-4 and TRBJ1-1; D might be TRBD1 (5 bases). V lost 7 bases to trimming and J lost 0 bases, with 9 bases between them. The CDR3 runs to 13 residues. The CDR3, as DNA: TGTGCCAGCACCAGGGACCTGAACACTGAAGCTTTCTTT. This encodes CASTRDLNTEAFF.

The table lists this clonotype with many counts. V and J are TRBV5-1 and TRBJ2-3, with D perhaps TRBD2 (6 bases). CDR1 is SGHRS and CDR2 is YFSETQ in the germline V gene. V was cut by 6 bases and J by 1 base, with 9 bases left in between. The CDR3 consists of 13 residues. The CDR3 region is CASTPSGTDTQYF. For the CDR3, the DNA is TGCGCCAGCACCCCTAGCGGCACAGATACGCAGTATTTT.

This chain uses TRBV7-2 with TRBJ2-1, with unresolved D. Germline V lookup: CDR1 SGHTA, CDR2 FQGNSA. The CDR3 is 16 amino acids. Trimming left V 1 base short and J 7 bases short, with 17 bases between. The CDR3 spells CASSLVFQVLRNEQFF. DNA of the CDR3: TGTGCCAGCAGCTTAGTCTTTCAGGTCCTGCGGAATGAGCAGTTCTTC.

This clonotype turned up a few times. The rearrangement uses TRBV20-1 and TRBJ2-7; TRBD1 matches at 8 bases. The germline V gene encodes CDR1 DFQATT and CDR2 SNEGSKA (reference sequence). J gave up 1 base and V 0 bases, and 17 bases lay outside the gene matches. The CDR3 extends over 19 amino acids. CDR3 in amino acids: CSARDRDRFKFRESYEQYF. The CDR3 DNA is TGCAGTGCTAGAGACCGGGACAGGTTCAAGTTTAGGGAATCCTACGAGCAGTACTTC.